This paragraph covers one TCR beta chain sequence. What it binds is not known. Different DNA sequences within this sample yield the same CDR3. This record belongs to a study of cytomegalovirus exposure and HLA in healthy donors. Study-wide points: Later examination showed HLA-associated TCR beta chains had greater clonal expansion than equally common others.

Primers: 60 Vbeta forward and 13 Jbeta reverse. The table came from immunoSEQ multiplex PCR; TCRdb's copy has only in-frame clones and leaves some out. The table shows under 110,000 clones, with around 75% occurring only once. Germline assignment: CDR1 SGDLS and CDR2 YYNGEE. The V and J ends lost 2 bases and 7 bases respectively, with 13 bases between them. This CDR3 is built from 15 residues. The chain couples TRBV9 to TRBJ1-6; D may be TRBD1 (5 bases). The clonotype was recovered from a man between 50 and 59 years old in good health and CMV-seronegative. The source material was PBMCs. In nucleotides, the CDR3 is TGTGCCAGCAGCGTGGGGGGACGAGAAAATTCACCCCTCCACTTT. Translating it yields CASSVGGRENSPLHF.